What follows is one T cell receptor beta chain and its context. Clones were read by immunoSEQ multiplex PCR, and TCRdb kept only the in-frame ones, dropping some. The repertoire consists of approximately 110,000 clones, with approximately 93% occurring once and the leading ten covering 3.5%. Germline trimming cut 6 bases from V and 11 bases from J; bases unmatched to any gene: 16. The germline V gene has CDR1 MNHEY and CDR2 SMNVEV (reference sequence). CDR3 length: 15 amino acids. These data come from a study of T cell changes during pregnancy in multiple sclerosis. The TCR was taken from a female donor with multiple sclerosis, enrolled in a pregnancy study. Specimen: peripheral blood, collected after pregnancy. The J gene is TRBJ1-5, the V gene TRBV27; 7 bases map to TRBD1. CDR3 in DNA: TGTGCCAGCAGGTCCGGGACAGAGATAGCATTGGCCCAGCATTTT. Translating gives CASRSGTEIALAQHF.